The sequence of this T cell receptor (beta chain) was determined in a study of cytomegalovirus exposure and HLA in healthy donors. PCR was performed using 60 Vbeta and 13 Jbeta primers. This table comes from immunoSEQ multiplex PCR, and its TCRdb copy is limited to in-frame clones, with some not included. This table has around 190,000 clones, 65% to 90% appearing once. There are 13 residues in the CDR3. Germline CDR1 and CDR2: SGDLS and YYNGEE. Trimming took 2 bases from V and 2 from J, leaving 6 bases between them. Sequencing was carried out using PBMCs. The receptor was isolated from a woman in her 30s in good health and CMV-seronegative. The genes are TRBV9 and TRBJ2-3; no clear D. The CDR3 here is CASSVDFTDTQYF. CDR3 nucleotide sequence: TGTGCCAGCAGCGTTGACTTCACAGATACGCAGTATTTT.